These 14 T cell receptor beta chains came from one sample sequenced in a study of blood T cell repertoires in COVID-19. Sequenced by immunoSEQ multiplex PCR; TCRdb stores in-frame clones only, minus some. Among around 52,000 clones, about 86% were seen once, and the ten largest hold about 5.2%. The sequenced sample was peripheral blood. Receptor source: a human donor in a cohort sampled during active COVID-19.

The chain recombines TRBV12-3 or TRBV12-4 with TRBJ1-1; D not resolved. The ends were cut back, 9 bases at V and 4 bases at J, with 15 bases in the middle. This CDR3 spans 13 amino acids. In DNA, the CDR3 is TGTGCCAGTTGGTACGCAGGTCCCACTGAAGCTTTCTTT. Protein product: CASWYAGPTEAFF.

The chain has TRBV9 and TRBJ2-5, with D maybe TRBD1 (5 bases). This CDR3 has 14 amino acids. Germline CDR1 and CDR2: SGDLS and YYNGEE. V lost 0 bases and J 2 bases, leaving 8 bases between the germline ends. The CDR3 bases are TGTGCCAGCAGCGTAGGTCAGGGTCAAGAGACCCAGTACTTC. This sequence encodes CASSVGQGQETQYF.

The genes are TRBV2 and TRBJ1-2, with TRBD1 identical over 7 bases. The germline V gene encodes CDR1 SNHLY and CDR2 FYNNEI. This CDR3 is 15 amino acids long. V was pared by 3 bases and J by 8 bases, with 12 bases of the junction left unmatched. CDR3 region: CASSDPLRGAGGYTF. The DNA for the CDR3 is TGTGCCAGCAGTGATCCCCTCAGGGGGGCGGGAGGCTACACCTTC.

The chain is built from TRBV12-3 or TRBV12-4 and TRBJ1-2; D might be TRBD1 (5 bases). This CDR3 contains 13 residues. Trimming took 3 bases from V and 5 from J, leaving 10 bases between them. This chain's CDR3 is CASSFQGGYGYTF. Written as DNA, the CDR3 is TGTGCCAGCAGTTTCCAGGGTGGGTATGGCTACACCTTC.

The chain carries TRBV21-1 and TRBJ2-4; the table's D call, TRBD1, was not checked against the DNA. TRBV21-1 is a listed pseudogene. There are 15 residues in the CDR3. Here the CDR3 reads CASSRGDRAKNIQYF. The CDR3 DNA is TGTGCCAGCAGCAGGGGGGACAGGGCCAAAAACATTCAGTACTTC.

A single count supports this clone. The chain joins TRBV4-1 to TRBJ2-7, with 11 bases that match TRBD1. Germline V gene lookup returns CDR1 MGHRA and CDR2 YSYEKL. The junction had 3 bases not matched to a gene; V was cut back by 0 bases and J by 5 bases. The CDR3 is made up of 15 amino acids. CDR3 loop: CASSQEDRGLHEQYF. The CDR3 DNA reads TGCGCCAGCAGCCAAGAGGACAGGGGGCTACACGAGCAGTACTTC.

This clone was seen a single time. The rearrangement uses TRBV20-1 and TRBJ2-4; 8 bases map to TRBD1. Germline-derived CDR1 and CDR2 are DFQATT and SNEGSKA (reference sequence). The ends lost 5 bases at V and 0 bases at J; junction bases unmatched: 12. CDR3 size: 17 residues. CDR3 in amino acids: CSARGQGQSLAKNIQYF. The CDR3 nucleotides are TGCAGTGCTCGTGGACAGGGACAGAGCCTAGCCAAAAACATTCAGTACTTC.

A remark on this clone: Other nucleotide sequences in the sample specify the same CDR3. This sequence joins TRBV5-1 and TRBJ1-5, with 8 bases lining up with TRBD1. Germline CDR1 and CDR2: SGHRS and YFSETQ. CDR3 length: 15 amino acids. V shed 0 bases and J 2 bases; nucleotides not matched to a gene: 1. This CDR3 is CASSLEGQGNQPQHF. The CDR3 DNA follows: TGCGCCAGCAGCTTGGAGGGACAGGGCAATCAGCCCCAGCATTTT. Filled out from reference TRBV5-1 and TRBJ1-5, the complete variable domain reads KAGVTQTPRYLIKTRGQQVTLSCSPISGHRSVSWYQQTPGQGLQFLFEYFSETQRNKGNFPGRFSGRQFSNSRSEMNVSTLELGDSALYLCASSLEGQGNQPQHFGDGTRLSIL.

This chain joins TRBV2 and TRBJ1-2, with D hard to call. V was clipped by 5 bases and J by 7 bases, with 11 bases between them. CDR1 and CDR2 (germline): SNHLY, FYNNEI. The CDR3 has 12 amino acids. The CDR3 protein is CASSWGETGYTF. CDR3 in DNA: TGTGCCAGCAGTTGGGGAGAGACTGGCTACACCTTC.

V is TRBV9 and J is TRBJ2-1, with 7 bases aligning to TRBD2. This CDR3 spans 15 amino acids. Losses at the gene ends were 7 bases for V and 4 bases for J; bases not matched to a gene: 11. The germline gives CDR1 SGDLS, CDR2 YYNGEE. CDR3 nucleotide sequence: TGTGCCAGCGGGGGGGGACTCCAACCATACAATGAGCAGTTCTTC. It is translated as CASGGGLQPYNEQFF.

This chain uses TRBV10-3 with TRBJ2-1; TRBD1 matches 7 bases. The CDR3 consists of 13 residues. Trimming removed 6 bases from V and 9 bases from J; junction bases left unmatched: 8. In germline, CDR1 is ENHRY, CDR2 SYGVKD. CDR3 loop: CAIRGGGFGEQFF. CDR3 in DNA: TGTGCCATCAGAGGGGGCGGTTTTGGTGAGCAGTTCTTC.

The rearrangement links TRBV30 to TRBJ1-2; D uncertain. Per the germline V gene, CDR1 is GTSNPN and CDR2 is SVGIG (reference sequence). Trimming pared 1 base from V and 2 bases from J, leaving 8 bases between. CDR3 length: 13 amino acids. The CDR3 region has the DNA TGTGCCTGGAGTGCCCCAGGAAACTATGGCTACACCTTC. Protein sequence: CAWSAPGNYGYTF.

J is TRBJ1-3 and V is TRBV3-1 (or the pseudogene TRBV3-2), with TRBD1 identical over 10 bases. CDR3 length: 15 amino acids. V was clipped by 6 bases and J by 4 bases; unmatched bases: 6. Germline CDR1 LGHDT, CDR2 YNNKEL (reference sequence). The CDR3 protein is CASRGTGDRGNTIYF. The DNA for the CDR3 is TGTGCCAGCAGGGGGACAGGGGATCGGGGAAACACCATATATTTT.

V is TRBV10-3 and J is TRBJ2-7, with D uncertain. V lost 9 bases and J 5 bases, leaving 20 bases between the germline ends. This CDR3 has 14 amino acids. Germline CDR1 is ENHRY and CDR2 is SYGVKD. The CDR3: CAIAPSNSADEQYF. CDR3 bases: TGTGCCATTGCCCCTTCGAACTCCGCTGACGAGCAGTACTTC.